This paragraph reports one T cell receptor beta chain. Its specificity is unknown. The data stem from a study of CD8 T cells in Susac syndrome. General study results and limits: The study identified about seventeen and five Susac-specific public clones in total CD8+ and CD8+ TEMRA repertoires.

Negative isolation yielded CD4+ and CD8+ T cells, and FACS enriched TEMRA cells. RNA in amounts of roughly 0.45 to 1 ug was reverse transcribed with random hexamers. TCRdb analysed the immunoSEQ multiplex PCR reads with MiXCR anew, one entry per CDR3 protein. The sample has around 170,000 distinct CDR3 sequences; approximately 95% are singletons. The CDR3 is 15 amino acids. After removal of 2 bases from V and 5 bases from J, the junction contained 9 bases not matched to a gene. CDR1 and CDR2 (germline): SQVTM, ANQGSEA. Sequencing used CD8+ T cells from PBMCs. The V and J genes are TRBV29-1 and TRBJ2-1; 7 positions match TRBD1. The source of this sequence is a human donor with Susac syndrome. The CDR3: CSVELYGTEDNEQFF. The CDR3 nucleotides are TGCAGCGTTGAATTATATGGGACAGAAGACAATGAGCAGTTCTTC.